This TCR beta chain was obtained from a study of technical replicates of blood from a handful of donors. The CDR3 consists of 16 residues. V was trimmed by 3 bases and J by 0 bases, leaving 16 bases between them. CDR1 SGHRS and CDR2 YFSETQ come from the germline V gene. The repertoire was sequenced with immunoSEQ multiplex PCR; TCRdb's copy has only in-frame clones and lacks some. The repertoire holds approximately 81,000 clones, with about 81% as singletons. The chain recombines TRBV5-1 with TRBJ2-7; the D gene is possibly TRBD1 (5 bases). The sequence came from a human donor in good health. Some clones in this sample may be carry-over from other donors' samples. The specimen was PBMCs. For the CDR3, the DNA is TGCGCCAGCAGCTCTCAAATAGGGGCCCCCTCCTACGAGCAGTACTTC. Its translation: CASSSQIGAPSYEQYF.